Included here is one TCR beta chain sequence, with context. The data originate from a study of blood T cell repertoires in COVID-19. Turning to the study itself: The United States, Italy and Spain provided the acute and convalescent COVID-19 samples.

V lost 4 bases and J lost 10; bases outside the gene matches: 3. Germline loops: CDR1 WNHNN, CDR2 SYGVQD (reference sequence). This CDR3 contains 11 residues. Source study methods: Nucleated cell number was recorded as an estimate derived from reference gene primer amplification. This table comes from immunoSEQ multiplex PCR, and its TCRdb copy is limited to in-frame clones, with some not included. That table gives V, J and clone size, and the DNA gave D and trimming. The table has 150,000 to 200,000 clones, around 84% seen once; the top ten hold 14%. The specimen sequenced was peripheral blood. The source is a woman aged 70-85 years with COVID-19, enrolled during active disease. The chain is built from TRBV10-1 and TRBJ1-1, with 7 positions matching TRBD1. Here the CDR3 DNA reads TGCGCCAGCAGTGGGGACAGTGGAGCTTTCTTT. Amino acid sequence: CASSGDSGAFF.